The 21 T cell receptor beta chains below all came from one sample that was sequenced in a study of shared clonotypes between healthy human individuals. Here immunoSEQ multiplex PCR was the method, and the copy in TCRdb shows in-frame clones only, minus some. The sample includes roughly 1.4 million clones, less than 99% seen only once; the top ten take about 0.35%. Sequencing was performed on naive CD4+ T cells sorted from blood. The subset here: CD45RA+ positively selected. The origin of the receptors is a man aged 30 to 39 in good health.

The V call is TRBV7-2, the J call TRBJ2-7, with 11 bases aligning to TRBD2. CDR1 is SGHTA, CDR2 FQGNSA, per germline. The V gene end was trimmed by 7 bases and the J gene end by 12 bases; junction bases not matched to a gene: 14. The CDR3 runs 14 residues. The CDR3 DNA reads TGTGCCAGCACCCCACTAGCGGGAGCCCTTCGTTGGTACTTC. Translation gives CASTPLAGALRWYF.

This chain uses TRBV18 with TRBJ2-2, with D perhaps assigned TRBD1 or TRBD2 (5 bases each). The CDR3 contains 18 residues. Between the trimmed V and J ends, which lost 3 bases and 2 bases, there was a span of 19 bases. Germline V gene lookup returns CDR1 KGHSH and CDR2 LQKENI. CDR3 sequence: CASSPQQGQGPNTGELFF. The CDR3 DNA reads TGTGCCAGCTCACCGCAGCAAGGGCAGGGACCTAACACCGGGGAGCTGTTTTTT.

This rearrangement joins TRBV18 to TRBJ2-1, with 7 bases that match TRBD2. J gave up 2 bases and V 3 bases, and 7 bases lay outside the gene matches. The germline CDR1 and CDR2 sequences are KGHSH and LQKENI. This CDR3 region has 16 residues. CDR3 sequence (DNA): TGTGCCAGCTCACCTGTCGGCGGGAGTGCCTACAATGAGCAGTTCTTC. This sequence encodes CASSPVGGSAYNEQFF.

This clone appeared once. V gene TRBV28 combines with J gene TRBJ1-5; D ambiguous. There are 13 residues in the CDR3. Trimming stripped 1 base from V and 6 bases from J, with 7 bases between. CDR1 is MDHEN, CDR2 SYDVKM, per germline. CDR3 residues: CASSLLVSQPQHF. In nucleotides, the CDR3 is TGTGCCAGCAGTTTATTGGTCAGTCAGCCCCAGCATTTT.

Of note for this clone: The same CDR3 can be traced to other DNA sequences in this sample. The V call is TRBV5-1, the J call TRBJ1-2; 8 bases align to TRBD1. After removal of 0 bases from V and 3 bases from J, the junction contained 4 bases not matched to a gene. Germline CDR1 reads SGHRS; CDR2 reads YFSETQ. CDR3 length equals 15 residues. The CDR3 loop is CASSLVAGGDYGYTF. CDR3 nucleotide sequence: TGCGCCAGCAGCTTGGTGGCAGGGGGCGACTATGGCTACACCTTC. The whole variable domain, remainder taken from reference TRBV5-1 and TRBJ1-2, is KAGVTQTPRYLIKTRGQQVTLSCSPISGHRSVSWYQQTPGQGLQFLFEYFSETQRNKGNFPGRFSGRQFSNSRSEMNVSTLELGDSALYLCASSLVAGGDYGYTFGSGTRLTVV.

Worth noting for this clone: This sample includes further DNA sequences coding for the same CDR3. The chain uses TRBV7-9 and TRBJ2-3; D perhaps matches TRBD2 (6 bases). V lost 5 bases to trimming and J lost 3 bases, with 12 bases between them. Germline V gene lookup returns CDR1 SEHNR and CDR2 FQNEAQ (reference sequence). The CDR3 contains 14 residues. DNA for the CDR3: TGTGCCAGCAGCGTTAGCGGTTCGACAGATACGCAGTATTTT. This encodes CASSVSGSTDTQYF.

The V and J genes are TRBV7-2 and TRBJ2-3, with 8 bases lining up with TRBD1. Germline loops: CDR1 SGHTA, CDR2 FQGNSA. The J segment lost 4 bases and the V segment lost 5 bases, leaving 11 bases of the junction unmatched. The CDR3 has 16 residues. The CDR3 sequence is CASSKRQGPPADTQYF. CDR3 nucleotide sequence: TGTGCCAGCAGCAAACGACAGGGGCCCCCTGCAGATACGCAGTATTTT. The variable domain in full, with the rest retrieved from reference TRBV7-2 and TRBJ2-3, is GAGVSQSPSNKVTEKGKDVELRCDPISGHTALYWYRQSLGQGLEFLIYFQGNSAPDKSGLPSDRFSAERTGGSVSTLTIQRTQQEDSAVYLCASSKRQGPPADTQYFGPGTRLTVL.

This clone was observed a single time. The sample has other DNA sequences that encode this CDR3 too. The CDR3 reads CASSLGGGTGELFF. The CDR3 region has the DNA TGTGCCAGCAGCTTAGGAGGGGGCACCGGGGAGCTGTTTTTT. The chain couples TRBV7-6 to TRBJ2-2; perhaps TRBD1 as D (6 bases). CDR3 size: 14 residues. V lost 1 base, J lost 4 bases, and 7 bases lay in between. In germline, CDR1 is SGHVS, CDR2 FNYEAQ.

A remark on this clone: The identical CDR3 is also encoded by other nucleotide sequences in the sample. The chain uses TRBV5-4 and TRBJ2-1; TRBD2 matches 10 bases. The CDR3 sequence is 15 residues long. Looked up from germline, CDR1 is SGHNT and CDR2 is YYREEE (reference sequence). Trimming removed 4 bases from V and 4 bases from J; junction bases left unmatched: 5. This chain's CDR3 is CASSPGLAEYNEQFF. The CDR3 DNA follows: TGTGCCAGCAGCCCAGGACTAGCGGAATACAATGAGCAGTTCTTC.

The chain links TRBV28 to TRBJ1-1; D might be TRBD1 (5 bases). Trimming stripped 10 bases from V and 8 bases from J, with 11 bases between. CDR1 and CDR2 (germline): MDHEN, SYDVKM. The CDR3 spans 10 residues. This chain's CDR3 is CATVGGEAFF. In DNA form, the CDR3 reads TGTGCCACAGTTGGGGGGGAAGCTTTCTTT. The complete variable domain, with remaining parts taken from reference TRBV28 and TRBJ1-1, reads DVKVTQSSRYLVKRTGEKVFLECVQDMDHENMFWYRQDPGLGLRLIYFSYDVKMKEKGDIPEGYSVSREKKERFSLILESASTNQTSMYLCATVGGEAFFGQGTRLTVV.

The V and J genes are TRBV7-2 and TRBJ2-1; D uncertain. V was cut by 1 base and J by 4 bases, with 5 bases left in between. Germline V lookup: CDR1 SGHTA, CDR2 FQGNSA. The CDR3 spans 13 residues. CDR3 loop: CASSLEKYNEQFF. The CDR3 DNA reads as TGTGCCAGCAGCTTAGAGAAGTACAATGAGCAGTTCTTC.

The V gene is TRBV18, the J gene TRBJ1-3, with D unresolved. Germline V lookup: CDR1 KGHSH, CDR2 LQKENI. The CDR3 is made up of 16 amino acids. Trimming cost V 7 bases and J 0 bases, with 16 bases left between them. As DNA, the CDR3 is TGTGCCAGCTTGTTAACTCAACCTAACTCTGGAAACACCATATATTTT. This gives the protein CASLLTQPNSGNTIYF.

The V call is TRBV19, the J call TRBJ1-5; no reliable D call. Germline assignment: CDR1 LNHDA and CDR2 SQIVND (reference sequence). CDR3 size: 15 residues. Trimming stripped 1 base from V and 3 bases from J, with 10 bases between. The CDR3 DNA follows: TGTGCCAGTAGTATAGGTTCACAGCTCAATCAGCCCCAGCATTTT. Residues: CASSIGSQLNQPQHF.

The chain links TRBV27 to TRBJ2-6; D possibly corresponds to TRBD2 (6 bases). Germline CDR1 and CDR2: MNHEY and SMNVEV (reference sequence). The CDR3 sequence is 15 residues long. Trimming stripped 6 bases from V and 2 bases from J, with 11 bases between. Here the CDR3 DNA reads TGTGCCAGCAGAGAAACGGGAGCTGGGGCCAACGTCCTGACTTTC. This codes for CASRETGAGANVLTF.

The chain carries TRBV5-4 and TRBJ1-2; 7 positions match TRBD1. The CDR3 covers 12 residues. After removal of 8 bases from V and 1 base from J, the junction contained 2 bases not matched to a gene. The germline V gene has CDR1 SGHNT and CDR2 YYREEE (reference sequence). The CDR3 DNA reads TGTGCCAGTGGGACAGTTAACTATGGCTACACCTTC. It yields the protein CASGTVNYGYTF.

This chain joins TRBV29-1 and TRBJ2-3; 13 bases align to TRBD2. The CDR3 has 14 amino acids. Per germline, CDR1 SQVTM and CDR2 ANQGSEA. The V segment lost 7 bases and the J segment 6 bases; nucleotides outside the gene matches: 7. CDR3 amino acids: CSALGLAGSDTQYF. The CDR3 DNA sequence: TGCAGCGCTCTGGGACTAGCGGGGTCCGATACGCAGTATTTT.

This clone was detected once. This rearrangement joins TRBV7-9 to TRBJ2-3, with D hard to call. Germline assignment: CDR1 SEHNR and CDR2 FQNEAQ (reference sequence). The CDR3 spans 15 residues. Trimming cost V 5 bases and J 1 base, with 13 bases left between them. In DNA, the CDR3 is TGTGCCAGCAGCCGTTCACGGAGTGGCACAGATACGCAGTATTTT. Translating it yields CASSRSRSGTDTQYF. Variable domain in full (rest from reference TRBV7-9 and TRBJ2-3): DTGVSQNPRHKITKRGQNVTFRCDPISEHNRLYWYRQTLGQGPEFLTYFQNEAQLEKSRLLSDRFSAERPKGSFSTLEIQRTEQGDSAMYLCASSRSRSGTDTQYFGPGTRLTVL.

The chain has TRBV27 and TRBJ1-5, with D perhaps TRBD1 (5 bases). Between the trimmed V and J ends, which lost 6 bases and 0 bases, there was a span of 24 bases. Germline loops: CDR1 MNHEY, CDR2 SMNVEV (reference sequence). This CDR3 is built from 19 residues. This CDR3 reads CASSRYGRRDFYSNQPQHF. The CDR3 coding sequence is TGTGCCAGCAGCAGATACGGCAGGCGGGACTTCTATAGCAATCAGCCCCAGCATTTT.

This clone was observed once. The chain carries TRBV10-1 and TRBJ2-5, with 10 nucleotides matching TRBD2. CDR1 WNHNN and CDR2 SYGVQD come from the germline V gene (reference sequence). This CDR3 has 15 amino acids. The junction had 7 bases not matched to a gene; V was cut back by 4 bases and J by 5 bases. The CDR3 region is CASSASRTSGETQYF. CDR3 DNA: TGCGCCAGCAGTGCTTCAAGGACTAGCGGTGAGACCCAGTACTTC.

In nucleotides, the CDR3 is TGCAGCGACCTCCGACTAGCGGGAGGAGATACGCAGTATTTT. Encoded protein: CSDLRLAGGDTQYF. The V gene is TRBV29-1, the J gene TRBJ2-3, with 13 nucleotides matching TRBD2. The CDR3 totals 14 residues. J was trimmed by 5 bases and V by 7 bases; bases with no gene match: 6. Germline V gives CDR1 SQVTM, CDR2 ANQGSEA.

CDR3 bases: TGTGCCAGCAGCTTAGGTGATGGGGTCGGAAACACCATATATTTT. Translated, it gives CASSLGDGVGNTIYF. V usage is TRBV7-9 and J usage is TRBJ1-3; no clear D gene. V was trimmed by 1 base and J by 4 bases, leaving 11 bases between them. CDR1 is SEHNR and CDR2 is FQNEAQ in the germline V gene (reference sequence). The CDR3 length is 15 residues.